This record looks at one T cell receptor (beta chain) sequence and its context. Its antigen remains unidentified. Base qualities are not at hand, and no much larger clone is one base apart. These data belong to a study of long-term antiretroviral therapy in people with HIV (dated by TCRdb to between 2021 and 2024). Background for the entire study: The earliest samples were collected roughly a decade before the 2015 WHO recommendation for immediate ART, at a time when ART was usually postponed until CD4 counts fell. A retrospective serial study tested whether changes in peripheral blood TRB repertoire composition and diversity were associated with ART initiation and durable HIV suppression. A total of approximately 200 cryopreserved PBMC samples came from 25 to 30 adults with confirmed HIV infection and were collected serially over a mean of roughly six years (range 1-12). About 35% of the 30 participants with HIV were female. No cross-contamination during QIAcube processing was shown when test extractions of a monoclonal T-cell line were performed alongside about 30 polyclonal samples.

As encoded in the germline V gene (reference sequence), CDR1 is SGHKS while CDR2 is YYEKEE. Trimmed from V: 2 bases; trimmed from J: 4 bases; junction bases lacking a gene match: 13. From cysteine to phenylalanine, the CDR3 is 17 amino acids long. The DNA shown is the 51-base CDR3, in frame from base 1. Inclusion was restricted to participants for whom at least one PBMC sample before ART initiation and at least two post-ART samples were available. Treatment was received in the United States of America by all participants with HIV. Before DNA extraction, cryopreserved samples of about 0.9-10 million PBMC were thawed and then washed. At the time of the earliest PBMC sample, participants with HIV were aged between roughly 20 and 55 years. Per participant, PBMC samples came from 1-4 timepoints prior to ART initiation and 2-8 timepoints following ART initiation, for a median of 7 samples. For every participant, serial HIV viral load, CD4+ T-cell count, ART history and demographic data were obtained. Genomic DNA was extracted from unsorted PBMC with a Qiagen kit on a QIAcube, with processing performed in batches of 12 samples.

Sequencing of the TRB variable region was done with the immunoSEQ hsTCRB v3.0 assay at survey level resolution. The target sequencing depth for TRB was 40,000-50,000 T-cell genomes per sample. Pooled TRB libraries were sequenced on an Illumina MiSeq with a v3 150-cycle kit. The published analysis was carried out like this. Repertoire analysis was run in R within a reproducible Nextflow workflow that covered QC, data transformation and analysis. LymphoSeq2, an R package for exploring AIRR-Seq data, was used to implement custom analyses. After excluding a few samples that yielded fewer than 5000 total TRB sequences, roughly 190 HIV repertoires remained for analysis. Among the roughly 200 retained HIV repertoires, some 60 were collected before ART initiation and roughly 130 were collected after ART initiation. Repertoires were downsampled to 5000 TRB nucleotide sequences, and summary statistics were averaged over 100 downsampling iterations. Only TRB sequences with CDR3 regions of at least seven amino acids were retained for analysis. A Shannon entropy-derived clonality score and the Gini coefficient were used to measure diversity. Repertoire networks linked the top 5000 CDR3 amino acid sequences whenever two sequences differed by an edit distance of one. GLIPH2 predicted antigen specificity groups and MHC restriction for TRB CDR3 amino acid sequences. Known CMV, EBV, HIV or tissue antigen associations were flagged by matching CDR3 amino acid sequences against VDJdb and McPAS-TCR. Pre-ART, post-ART and control groups were compared with Wilcoxon signed-rank tests and Holm-Bonferroni correction. TCRdb carries this immuneACCESS record with in-frame sequences only. Its versions omit some clonotypes, under half of them owing to an unresolved V gene in the studies checked, with the rest unexplained. V and J calls and clone size are as listed in that table; D and trimming were resolved from the DNA. Present in this sample are about 39,000 clones, about nine tenths of which were seen just once. The ten top clones hold more than 4% of the sample.

Beyond this particular receptor, the publication reports: The repertoire was dominated across all time points by expanded TRB clones identified before ART initiation, although this dominance was seen to fluctuate and to decrease in many PLHIV after ART. Narrower CDR3 length ranges were observed in HIV repertoires than in controls, and an antigen-experienced repertoire with only a slight naive shift after ART was suggested by the network structure. Because pre-ART samples had limited cell numbers, profiling was done on unsorted PBMC rather than on sorted CD4+ and CD8+ T cells. Because PBMC availability was limited, only the TCR beta chain was sequenced, with no alpha chain pairing. A significant increase in TRB diversity was found to be associated with ART initiation, although TRB diversity was observed to remain significantly below that of transplant donor controls even after long-term ART. The samples span the years 2004 to 2017, and the ART regimens used may be less effective than current regimens. No data were available on ART adherence, viral resistance or therapy changes, limiting inferences about post-ART repertoire changes.

This sequence was found in a woman between 50 and 59 years old with HIV. This specimen consisted of unsorted PBMCs, obtained 1.2 years after starting antiretroviral therapy. Recombination linked TRBV5-5 to TRBJ1-2; the central 8 bases match TRBD1. In nucleotide form, the sequence is TGTGCCAGCAGCTTATCTTCCTCTACAGGGGGGTTCTATGGCTACACCTTC. Translation gives CASSLSSSTGGFYGYTF.